This passage covers 21 T cell receptor beta chains from one sample sequenced in a study of blood T cell repertoires in COVID-19. Only in-frame clones appear in the TCRdb table, and some are missing; sequencing was by immunoSEQ multiplex PCR. The sample lists a few hundred thousand clones, around 85% occurring once. The sequencing sample was made of peripheral blood. The receptors originated from a woman aged 50 to 60 with active or convalescent COVID-19.

V and J are TRBV15 and TRBJ2-5; D might be TRBD1 (5 bases). Trimming cost V 0 bases and J 5 bases, with 10 bases left between them. This CDR3 region has 14 residues. Germline CDR1 is LNHNV and CDR2 is YYDKDF (reference sequence). The CDR3 nucleotides are TGTGCCACCAGCAGAGATGGAAGGGGCGAGACCCAGTACTTC. Amino acids: CATSRDGRGETQYF. Based on the CDR3 plus reference TRBV15 and TRBJ2-5, the full variable domain is DAMVIQNPRYQVTQFGKPVTLSCSQTLNHNVMYWYQQKSSQAPKLLFHYYDKDFNNEADTPDNFQSRRPNTSFCFLDIRSPGLGDTAMYLCATSRDGRGETQYFGPGTRLLVL.

This rearrangement joins TRBV28 to TRBJ1-6; 7 bases line up with TRBD1. Trimming took 7 bases from V and 6 from J; bases not matched to a gene: 9. The germline gives CDR1 MDHEN, CDR2 SYDVKM. The CDR3 consists of 15 residues. The CDR3 DNA reads TGTGCCAGCATTACCGGGACAGCCCGTAATTCACCCCTCCACTTT. Protein sequence: CASITGTARNSPLHF.

This chain uses TRBV9 with TRBJ1-2; possibly TRBD1 for D (6 bases). V was cut by 0 bases and J by 8 bases, with 29 bases left in between. Germline loops: CDR1 SGDLS, CDR2 YYNGEE. The CDR3 has 19 amino acids. CDR3 sequence reads: CASSVGFQGTTRRSRGYTF. In DNA form, the CDR3 reads TGTGCCAGCAGCGTAGGTTTTCAGGGGACGACAAGGAGATCGCGGGGCTACACCTTC.

The chain recombines TRBV30 with TRBJ1-2; the match to TRBD1 covers 9 bases. This CDR3 comprises 14 residues. CDR1 and CDR2 (germline): GTSNPN, SVGIG (reference sequence). V gave up 4 bases and J gave up 8 bases; unmatched junction bases: 11. CDR3 coding DNA: TGTGCCTGGAACCGGGACAGGGATGAACCAGGCTACACCTTC. Its protein product is CAWNRDRDEPGYTF.

This chain connects TRBV28 to TRBJ2-2; 12 bases map to TRBD2. V lost 10 bases, J lost 6 bases, and 24 bases stayed unmatched. The CDR3 has 20 residues. The V gene's germline CDR1 is MDHEN and CDR2 SYDVKM. The CDR3 is CATQGLAGPWGGGFSGELFF. For the CDR3, the DNA is TGTGCCACCCAAGGACTAGCGGGACCCTGGGGAGGTGGGTTTTCCGGGGAGCTGTTTTTT.

The rearrangement uses TRBV5-1 and TRBJ2-1, with D maybe TRBD1 (7 bases). CDR1 is SGHRS, CDR2 YFSETQ, per germline. V was trimmed by 0 bases and J by 5 bases, leaving 18 bases between them. The CDR3 totals 17 residues. CDR3 DNA sequence: TGCGCCAGCAGCTTGGGCCTAATGGACAGGAGGGACAATGAGCAGTTCTTC. This codes for CASSLGLMDRRDNEQFF. Filled out from reference TRBV5-1 and TRBJ2-1, the complete variable domain reads KAGVTQTPRYLIKTRGQQVTLSCSPISGHRSVSWYQQTPGQGLQFLFEYFSETQRNKGNFPGRFSGRQFSNSRSEMNVSTLELGDSALYLCASSLGLMDRRDNEQFFGPGTRLTVL.

The chain is built from TRBV10-3 and TRBJ2-1; TRBD1 aligns across 7 bases. Germline values: CDR1 ENHRY, CDR2 SYGVKD. The CDR3 totals 13 residues. J lost 4 bases, V lost 8 bases, and 5 bases had no gene match. The CDR3 DNA follows: TGTGCCATCTCCGGACAGGCTTACAATGAGCAGTTCTTC. Translated, it gives CAISGQAYNEQFF.

The chain joins TRBV28 to TRBJ2-3; D perhaps matches TRBD2 (6 bases). CDR1 is MDHEN and CDR2 is SYDVKM in the germline V gene. This CDR3 region has 14 residues. With 7 bases removed from V and 6 bases from J, the gap between germline ends came to 17 bases. This CDR3 is CASTSGTEADTQYF. DNA of the CDR3: TGTGCCAGCACCTCCGGGACTGAGGCGGATACGCAGTATTTT.

This sequence joins TRBV28 and TRBJ1-5; perhaps TRBD1 as D (6 bases). The CDR3 is made up of 14 amino acids. CDR1 is MDHEN and CDR2 is SYDVKM in the germline V gene. V was shortened by 5 bases and J by 4 bases, with 12 bases between the two germline ends. This CDR3 is CASSRDIGNQPQHF. The CDR3 DNA reads as TGTGCCAGCAGTAGGGACATTGGAAATCAGCCCCAGCATTTT.

This chain connects TRBV27 to TRBJ2-7, with TRBD1 as a possible D gene (5 bases). The germline V gene encodes CDR1 MNHEY and CDR2 SMNVEV (reference sequence). The V end was cut by 4 bases, the J end by 2 bases, with 9 bases between. The CDR3 is 13 residues long. CDR3 coding DNA: TGTGCCAGCAGTTCATTACAGGCCTACGAGCAGTACTTC. Translated: CASSSLQAYEQYF.

The chain carries TRBV7-6 and TRBJ2-3; D unresolved. Trimming shortened V by 3 bases and J by 4 bases, and 2 bases separated the two germline ends. Germline V CDR1 and CDR2: SGHVS, FNYEAQ. There are 11 residues in the CDR3. The CDR3 protein is CASSFADTQYF. The CDR3 DNA reads TGTGCCAGCAGCTTCGCAGATACGCAGTATTTT.

In nucleotides, the CDR3 is TGTGCCAGCAGTCCACAGGGAGTGGGGAGCTATGGCTACACCTTC. As protein: CASSPQGVGSYGYTF. V and J are TRBV7-2 and TRBJ1-2, with D possibly TRBD1 on 6 matching bases. This CDR3 has 15 amino acids. Germline CDR1 reads SGHTA; CDR2 reads FQGNSA. V lost 6 bases to trimming and J lost 4 bases, with 18 bases between them.

V gene TRBV25-1 combines with J gene TRBJ2-1, with TRBD2 identical over 11 bases. The CDR3 sequence is 17 residues long. V lost 6 bases and J lost 7; bases outside the gene matches: 14. The germline CDR1 and CDR2 sequences are MGHDK and SYGVNS. The CDR3 nucleotides are TGTGCCAGCAGCCCCAATAAGCTAGCGGGAGGAATGAATGAGCAGTTCTTC. Translation gives CASSPNKLAGGMNEQFF.

This sequence joins TRBV11-2 and TRBJ2-3; 12 bases are a match to TRBD2. CDR3 length: 16 residues. V lost 3 bases to trimming and J lost 7 bases; unmatched junction nucleotides: 8. The germline CDR1 and CDR2 sequences are SGHAT and FQNNGV. In DNA, the CDR3 is TGTGCCAGCAGCTTCGCTAGCGGGAGGGGTTTGAATACGCAGTATTTT. Amino acids: CASSFASGRGLNTQYF.

The CDR3 DNA sequence: TGTGCCAGCACCCTCGGACGGGGGATCAGCACCGGGGAGCTGTTTTTT. Protein: CASTLGRGISTGELFF. V usage is TRBV25-1 and J usage is TRBJ2-2, with a possible D match to TRBD2 (6 bases). CDR1 MGHDK and CDR2 SYGVNS come from the germline V gene. V was cut by 7 bases and J by 4 bases, with 19 bases left in between. The CDR3 extends over 16 amino acids.

In its sample, this clone was seen once. The V gene is TRBV10-3, the J gene TRBJ2-7, with TRBD2 identical over 9 bases. The V and J ends lost 11 bases and 3 bases, in that order; junction bases with no gene match: 8. The length of the CDR3 is 13 residues. Germline V gene lookup returns CDR1 ENHRY and CDR2 SYGVKD. CDR3 in DNA: TGTGCCTCCCGACTAGCGGTTGACTACGAGCAGTACTTC. It encodes CASRLAVDYEQYF.

This chain uses TRBV2 with TRBJ2-4; possible D gene TRBD2, 6 bases. This CDR3 has 14 amino acids. Deletions cut 10 bases from V and 2 bases from J, with 15 bases between. Germline V gene sequence: CDR1 SNHLY, CDR2 FYNNEI. In nucleotides, the CDR3 is TGTGCCATCCGGACCGGAGGGTCCAAAAACATTCAGTACTTC. This translates into CAIRTGGSKNIQYF.

V is TRBV5-1 and J is TRBJ1-1; 7 bases fit TRBD1. With 4 bases clipped from V and 3 bases from J, the junction kept 12 bases outside the gene matches. Germline CDR1 SGHRS, CDR2 YFSETQ. The CDR3 has 16 amino acids. The CDR3 nucleotides are TGCGCCAGCAGCACCGGGACAGCCCCTTGGGACACTGAAGCTTTCTTT. Amino acid sequence: CASSTGTAPWDTEAFF.

The chain uses TRBV5-1 and TRBJ2-1; weak D call: TRBD2 (6 bases). Germline-derived CDR1 and CDR2 are SGHRS and YFSETQ. Trimming removed 4 bases from V and 8 bases from J, with 19 bases in between. The CDR3 spans 15 residues. Here the CDR3 reads CASSPAGLSLDEQFF. In nucleotides, the CDR3 is TGCGCCAGCAGCCCGGCGGGGCTCTCGCTGGATGAGCAGTTCTTC. Drawing the rest from reference TRBV5-1 and TRBJ2-1, the complete variable domain is KAGVTQTPRYLIKTRGQQVTLSCSPISGHRSVSWYQQTPGQGLQFLFEYFSETQRNKGNFPGRFSGRQFSNSRSEMNVSTLELGDSALYLCASSPAGLSLDEQFFGPGTRLTVL.

This chain connects TRBV5-1 to TRBJ2-7; 12 nucleotides align to TRBD2. V was pared by 0 bases and J by 3 bases, with 1 base of the junction left unmatched. Germline V lookup: CDR1 SGHRS, CDR2 YFSETQ. This CDR3 comprises 15 residues. The CDR3 bases are TGCGCCAGCAGCTTGGTGACTAGCGGGAGCTACGAGCAGTACTTC. Translated, it gives CASSLVTSGSYEQYF.

The chain combines TRBV3-1 (or the pseudogene TRBV3-2) with TRBJ2-1, with TRBD2 matching over 13 bases. CDR1 and CDR2 from the germline V gene are LGHDT and YNNKEL (reference sequence). This CDR3 contains 15 residues. V dropped 4 bases and J dropped 7; count of bases not matched to a gene: 4. The CDR3 loop reads CASSRLAGGANEQFF. The CDR3 DNA reads as TGTGCCAGCAGCCGACTAGCGGGAGGAGCGAATGAGCAGTTCTTC.